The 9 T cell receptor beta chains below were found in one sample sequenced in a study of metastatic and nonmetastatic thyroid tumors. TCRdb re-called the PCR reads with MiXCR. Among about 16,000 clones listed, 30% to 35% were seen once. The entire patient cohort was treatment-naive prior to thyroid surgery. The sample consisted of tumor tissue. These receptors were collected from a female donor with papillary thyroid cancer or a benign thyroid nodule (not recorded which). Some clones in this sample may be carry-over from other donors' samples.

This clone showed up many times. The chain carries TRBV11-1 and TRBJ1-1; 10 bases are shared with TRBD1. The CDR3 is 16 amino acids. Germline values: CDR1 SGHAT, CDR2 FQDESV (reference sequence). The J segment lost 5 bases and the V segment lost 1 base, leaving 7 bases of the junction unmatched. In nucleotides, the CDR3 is TGTGCCAGCAGCTTAGGACAGGGGGCGCCTCGAACTGAAGCTTTCTTT. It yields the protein CASSLGQGAPRTEAFF.

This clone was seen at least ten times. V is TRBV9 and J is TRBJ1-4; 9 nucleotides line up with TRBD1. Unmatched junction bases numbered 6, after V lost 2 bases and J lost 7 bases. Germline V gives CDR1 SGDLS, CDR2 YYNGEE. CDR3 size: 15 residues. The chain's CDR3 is CASSVGGTGPEKLFF. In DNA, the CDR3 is TGTGCCAGCAGCGTGGGGGGGACAGGGCCTGAAAAACTGTTTTTT. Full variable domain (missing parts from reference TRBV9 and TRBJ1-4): DSGVTQTPKHLITATGQRVTLRCSPRSGDLSVYWYQQSLDQGLQFLIQYYNGEERAKGNILERFSAQQFPDLHSELNLSSLELGDSALYFCASSVGGTGPEKLFFGSGTQLSVL.

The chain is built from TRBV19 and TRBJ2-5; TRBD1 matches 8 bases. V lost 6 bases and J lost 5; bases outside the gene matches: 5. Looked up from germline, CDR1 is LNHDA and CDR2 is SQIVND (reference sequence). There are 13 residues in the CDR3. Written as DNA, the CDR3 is TGTGCCAGTAGAAAGACAGGGGTGGAGACCCAGTACTTC. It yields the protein CASRKTGVETQYF. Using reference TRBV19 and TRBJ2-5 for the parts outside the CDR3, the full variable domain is DGGITQSPKYLFRKEGQNVTLSCEQNLNHDAMYWYRQDPGQGLRLIYYSQIVNDFQKGDIAEGYSVSREKKESFPLTVTSAQKNPTAFYLCASRKTGVETQYFGPGTRLLVL.

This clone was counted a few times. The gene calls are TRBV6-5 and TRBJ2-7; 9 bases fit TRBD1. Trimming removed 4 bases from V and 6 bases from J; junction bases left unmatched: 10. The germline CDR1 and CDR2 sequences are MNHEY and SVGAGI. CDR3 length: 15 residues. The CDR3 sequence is CASSSGTGILGEQYF. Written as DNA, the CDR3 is TGTGCCAGCAGTTCGGGGACAGGGATTTTGGGCGAGCAGTACTTC.

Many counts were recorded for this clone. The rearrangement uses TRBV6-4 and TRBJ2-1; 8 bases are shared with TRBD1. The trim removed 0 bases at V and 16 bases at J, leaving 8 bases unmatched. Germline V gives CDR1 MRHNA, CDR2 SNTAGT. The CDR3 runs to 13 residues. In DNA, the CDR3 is TGTGCCAGCAGTGACTCCCAGGGGGCGCCCGTATTCTTC. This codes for CASSDSQGAPVFF.

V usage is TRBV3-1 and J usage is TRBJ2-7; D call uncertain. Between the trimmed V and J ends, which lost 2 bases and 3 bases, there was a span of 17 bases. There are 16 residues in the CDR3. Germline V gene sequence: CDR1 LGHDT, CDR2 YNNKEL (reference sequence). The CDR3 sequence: CASSQQPGPAYYEQYF. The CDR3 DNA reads TGTGCCAGCAGCCAACAACCTGGACCGGCCTACTACGAGCAGTACTTC.

For the CDR3, the DNA is TGTGCCAGCTACCTGAGCCCCTACGAGCAGTACTTC. Translation: CASYLSPYEQYF. The chain couples TRBV6-1 to TRBJ2-7; D uncertain. Germline V gives CDR1 MNHNS, CDR2 SASEGT. This CDR3 contains 12 residues. V shed 8 bases and J shed 2 bases, with 10 bases lying between them.

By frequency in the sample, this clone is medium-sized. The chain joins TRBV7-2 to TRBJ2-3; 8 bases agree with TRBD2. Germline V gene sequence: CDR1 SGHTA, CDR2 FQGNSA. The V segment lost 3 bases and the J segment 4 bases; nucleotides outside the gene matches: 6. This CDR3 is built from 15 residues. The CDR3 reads CASSFGTRSPDTQYF. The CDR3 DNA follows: TGTGCCAGCAGCTTTGGGACTAGGTCGCCAGATACGCAGTATTTT.

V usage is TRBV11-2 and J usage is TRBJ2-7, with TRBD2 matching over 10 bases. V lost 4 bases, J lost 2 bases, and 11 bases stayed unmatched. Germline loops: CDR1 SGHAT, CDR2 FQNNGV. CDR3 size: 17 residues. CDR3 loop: CASSSMLAGERPYEQYF. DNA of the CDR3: TGTGCCAGCAGCTCTATGCTAGCGGGAGAGCGTCCCTACGAGCAGTACTTC.